These 15 T cell receptor beta chains came from one sample sequenced in a study of identical twins. TCRdb independently ran MiXCR on the 5' RACE reads; one entry per CDR3 protein. The repertoire has some 96,000 distinct CDR3 sequences, 5.9% of them found once; the top ten carry 10% to 15%. The sequencing sample was made of memory T cells sorted from blood. The receptors were gathered from a woman between 45 and 60 years old in good health.

This clonotype turned up a few times. The chain couples TRBV29-1 to TRBJ2-5; D is undetermined. This CDR3 is 12 amino acids long. V lost 6 bases and J 7 bases, leaving 15 bases between the germline ends. The V gene's germline CDR1 is SQVTM and CDR2 ANQGSEA. The CDR3 loop reads CSVPDSSGTQYF. DNA of the CDR3: TGCAGCGTCCCCGACTCCTCTGGGACCCAGTACTTC.

The sample holds many counts of this clonotype. The V and J genes are TRBV5-5 and TRBJ2-7, with D unclear. In germline, CDR1 is SGHKS, CDR2 YYEKEE (reference sequence). V was pared by 1 base and J by 8 bases, with 13 bases between. CDR3 length equals 13 residues. CDR3 in amino acids: CASSLYWAEKQYF. CDR3 coding DNA: TGTGCCAGCAGCTTGTATTGGGCGGAAAAGCAGTACTTC. The variable domain in full, with the rest retrieved from reference TRBV5-5 and TRBJ2-7, is DAGVTQSPTHLIKTRGQQVTLRCSPISGHKSVSWYQQVLGQGPQFIFQYYEKEERGRGNFPDRFSARQFPNYSSELNVNALLLGDSALYLCASSLYWAEKQYFGPGTRLTVT.

This clonotype was seen once. The chain is built from TRBV14 and TRBJ2-4, with a weak D call TRBD1 (6 bases). Looked up from germline, CDR1 is SGHDN and CDR2 is FVKESK. With 0 bases removed from V and 8 bases from J, the gap between germline ends came to 11 bases. The CDR3 totals 14 residues. CDR3 protein: CASSQEGTSDIQYF. CDR3 in DNA: TGTGCCAGCAGCCAAGAAGGGACATCCGACATTCAGTACTTC.

This clonotype has just a few counts. The chain joins TRBV3-1 to TRBJ2-2; no clear D gene. The germline V gene has CDR1 LGHDT and CDR2 YNNKEL (reference sequence). Trimming pared 4 bases from V and 4 bases from J, leaving 19 bases between. This CDR3 is 17 amino acids long. CDR3 region: CASSRNPRAPGTGELFF. CDR3 sequence (DNA): TGTGCCAGCAGCCGAAATCCTAGAGCCCCCGGCACCGGGGAGCTGTTTTTT. Full variable domain (remainder filled in from reference TRBV3-1 and TRBJ2-2): DTAVSQTPKYLVTQMGNDKSIKCEQNLGHDTMYWYKQDSKKFLKIMFSYNNKELIINETVPNRFSPKSPDKAHLNLHINSLELGDSAVYFCASSRNPRAPGTGELFFGEGSRLTVL.

The chain has TRBV9 and TRBJ2-1; D possibly uses TRBD1 or TRBD2 (5 bases each). The CDR3 totals 15 residues. The V end was cut by 0 bases, the J end by 5 bases, with 12 bases between. Germline-derived CDR1 and CDR2 are SGDLS and YYNGEE. CDR3 loop: CASSVAGTINNEQFF. The CDR3 bases are TGTGCCAGCAGCGTAGCGGGGACGATTAACAATGAGCAGTTCTTC.

This clonotype has a count of ten or more. Compared with germline, one end of the junction differs, possibly owing to a read error. This sequence joins TRBV7-7 and TRBJ2-3, with 10 bases identical to TRBD2. Germline V CDR1 and CDR2: SSHAT, FNYEAQ (reference sequence). The CDR3 contains 15 residues. CDR3 bases: TGTGCTAGCAGCACAACTAGCGGGGGCACAGATACGCAGTATTTT. Amino acid sequence: CASSTTSGGTDTQYF. The full variable domain, with the rest looked up from reference TRBV7-7 and TRBJ2-3, is GAGVSQSPRYKVTKRGQDVTLRCDPISSHATLYWYQQALGQGPEFLTYFNYEAQPDKSGLPSDRFSAERPEGSISTLTIQRTEQRDSAMYRCASSTTSGGTDTQYFGPGTRLTVL.

This clonotype was counted at least ten times. The V and J genes are TRBV12-3 or TRBV12-4 and TRBJ1-1; D unresolved. V dropped 6 bases and J dropped 7 bases, with 12 bases sitting between them. This CDR3 has 12 residues. CDR3 DNA: TGTGCCAGCAGACCCTCCGAAAGTGAAGCTTTCTTT. Protein sequence: CASRPSESEAFF.

CDR3 coding DNA: TGTGCCAGCAGTTACGTGGGCCTCTACAATGAGCAGTTCTTC. It encodes CASSYVGLYNEQFF. This chain connects TRBV6-5 to TRBJ2-1; unclear D gene. CDR1 is MNHEY and CDR2 is SVGAGI in the germline V gene. CDR3 length: 14 residues. Between the trimmed V and J ends, which lost 2 bases and 3 bases, there was a span of 8 bases.

This clonotype was seen many times. The chain links TRBV6-2 or TRBV6-3 to TRBJ2-7; 9 nucleotides match TRBD2. V lost 2 bases and J lost 5; bases outside the gene matches: 13. CDR3 length: 17 residues. Germline V gene data show CDR1 as MNHEY and CDR2 as SVGEGT. The CDR3 DNA reads as TGTGCCAGCAGTTACGAGGCGGGAGGGCCATCGGAAAACGAGCAGTACTTC. Translation: CASSYEAGGPSENEQYF.

This clonotype was counted at least ten times. The chain employs TRBV21-1 and TRBJ2-3; TRBD1 is taken as the D call from the table, unchecked against the DNA. TRBV21-1 is termed a pseudogene. The CDR3 consists of 13 residues. The DNA of the CDR3 is TGTGCCAGCAGCAAAAACAGGGCAGATACGCAGTATTTT. It yields the protein CASSKNRADTQYF.

This clonotype was found a few times. This chain joins TRBV11-2 and TRBJ1-3; 8 nucleotides line up with TRBD1. Germline assignment: CDR1 SGHAT and CDR2 FQNNGV. This CDR3 comprises 17 residues. The trim removed 3 bases at V and 0 bases at J, leaving 7 bases unmatched. In DNA, the CDR3 is TGTGCCAGCAGCTTTTTTGACAGGGGACTCTCTGGAAACACCATATATTTT. Residues: CASSFFDRGLSGNTIYF.

This clonotype showed up many times. The chain couples TRBV5-1 to TRBJ2-3, with 7 bases that match TRBD2. V lost 5 bases to trimming and J lost 3 bases; unmatched junction nucleotides: 9. CDR1 is SGHRS and CDR2 is YFSETQ in the germline V gene. CDR3 length: 15 residues. CDR3 in amino acids: CASRAAGVETDTQYF. The CDR3 coding sequence is TGCGCCAGCAGGGCGGCGGGAGTAGAGACAGATACGCAGTATTTT. Drawing the rest from reference TRBV5-1 and TRBJ2-3, the complete variable domain is KAGVTQTPRYLIKTRGQQVTLSCSPISGHRSVSWYQQTPGQGLQFLFEYFSETQRNKGNFPGRFSGRQFSNSRSEMNVSTLELGDSALYLCASRAAGVETDTQYFGPGTRLTVL.

This clonotype was recorded once. A read error may be the cause here, since a much bigger clone is one base away. Lacking the conserved final phenylalanine or tryptophan, this CDR3 likely reflects a read error. The DNA is left out, because the CDR3 cannot be placed on it with certainty; the CDR3 is given as TCRdb lists it. This sequence joins TRBV11-2 and TRBJ2-1; the D call of TRBD2 is as the table states it, not checked on the DNA. Germline-derived CDR1 and CDR2 are SGHAT and FQNNGV. Ends included, the CDR3 has 12 residues. The CDR3 sequence is CASSSWALAEFC.

In its sample, this clonotype was seen a few times. V gene TRBV7-9 combines with J gene TRBJ2-5; tentative D call: TRBD2 (6 bases). This CDR3 has 13 amino acids. V gave up 10 bases and J gave up 4 bases, with 16 bases separating them. Germline V CDR1 and CDR2: SEHNR, FQNEAQ (reference sequence). CDR3 in amino acids: CATRGGILETQYF. The CDR3 DNA reads as TGTGCCACCCGGGGCGGGATTCTAGAGACCCAGTACTTC.

There are many counts of this clonotype. The rearrangement joins TRBV19 to TRBJ2-1, with 11 positions matching TRBD2. This CDR3 spans 14 amino acids. V dropped 5 bases and J dropped 8; count of bases not matched to a gene: 5. Germline assignment: CDR1 LNHDA and CDR2 SQIVND (reference sequence). The CDR3 region is CASSELAGVDEQFF. For the CDR3, the DNA is TGTGCCAGTAGTGAACTAGCGGGAGTCGATGAGCAGTTCTTC.